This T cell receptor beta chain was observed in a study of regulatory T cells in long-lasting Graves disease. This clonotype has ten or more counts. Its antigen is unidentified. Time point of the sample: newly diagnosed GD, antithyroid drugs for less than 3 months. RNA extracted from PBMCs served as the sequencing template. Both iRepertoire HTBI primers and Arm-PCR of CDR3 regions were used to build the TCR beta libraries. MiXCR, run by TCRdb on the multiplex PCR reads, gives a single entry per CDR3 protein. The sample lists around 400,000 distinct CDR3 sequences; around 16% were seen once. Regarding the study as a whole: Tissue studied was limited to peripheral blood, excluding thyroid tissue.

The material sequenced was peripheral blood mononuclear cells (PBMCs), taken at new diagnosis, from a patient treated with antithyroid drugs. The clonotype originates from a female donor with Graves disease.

CDR3 DNA: TGTGCCAGCAGCACACGGGTACAGACCACCGGGGAGCTGTTTTTT. Translating it yields CASSTRVQTTGELFF. The chain joins TRBV7-9 to TRBJ2-2; no clear D. The CDR3 is 15 residues long. Trimming stripped 5 bases from V and 4 bases from J, with 14 bases between. The germline CDR1 and CDR2 sequences are SEHNR and FQNEAQ (reference sequence).